There are many counts of the clone carrying this TCR beta chain. cDNA reverse transcribed from extracted RNA served as the sequencing template. Repertoires were generated with immunoSEQ multiplex PCR, while TCRdb's copy carries only in-frame clones and drops some. The table has some 200,000 clones, approximately 47% seen once. This sample's treatment: oral pan-JAK inhibitor, 5-10 mg twice daily. CDR1 SGHAT and CDR2 FQNNGV come from the germline V gene. Trimming took 1 base from V and 4 from J, leaving 16 bases between them. This CDR3 region has 16 residues. This sample is drawn from a study of CD8+ T cells in alopecia areata.

The chain combines TRBV11-2 with TRBJ1-2, with D unresolved. The sequence came from a human donor with alopecia areata. The starting material was CD4+ T cells sorted from blood, obtained at approximately week 36, from a patient treated with tofacitinib. CDR3 bases: TGTGCCAGCAGCTTAGTCTCTAGGAGCAGCAGCTATGGCTACACCTTC. Encoded protein: CASSLVSRSSSYGYTF. The whole variable domain, filled in from reference TRBV11-2 and TRBJ1-2, reads EAGVAQSPRYKIIEKRQSVAFWCNPISGHATLYWYQQILGQGPKLLIQFQNNGVVDDSQLPKDRFSAERLKGVDSTLKIQPAKLEDSAVYLCASSLVSRSSSYGYTFGSGTRLTVV.